This TCR beta chain was identified in a study of beta chain features in type 1 diabetes (dated by TCRdb to 2016 to 2019). About the study as a whole: No differences in mean age, gender distribution, total cell number or subset yield were found between patients and healthy donors. Across all samples, some 100,000,000 sorted cells were examined, and cell number per subset correlated strongly with RNA yield. Whereas all 30 or so donors provided naive and central memory subsets, regulatory and stem cell-like memory subsets were isolated from just 8 patients and about 8 healthy donors. The study compared the TCRB repertoires of sorted circulating CD4+ T cell subsets in recently diagnosed type 1 diabetes patients with those in matched healthy donors.

From each donor, a single peripheral blood sample of 100 to 150 mL on average was drawn into heparinised tubes. Naive, central memory, regulatory and stem cell-like memory CD4+ T cells were sorted on a BD FACSAria II using a panel including CD45RO, CCR7, CD25, CD127, CD95 and CD27. Purity was above 95% for every sorted population. PBMCs were isolated immediately by Lymphoprep density gradient centrifugation and stained directly without culture. So that batch effects would be minimized, each experiment stained and sorted samples in pairs, pairing one healthy donor with one patient. General study outcomes and caveats: Because the HLA sub-analyses included only small numbers of individuals, any influence of HLA type on TCRB rearrangement was left unresolved. PCR might favor shorter templates, but patient and control samples were amplified and corrected together, so any skew would affect both groups equally. Because cDNA was sequenced instead of genomic DNA, activated cells with high expression could be over-represented, although the groups did not differ in activation or CD3 levels. Patients with type 1 diabetes made fewer insertions and deleted more nucleotides at VDJ recombination sites, implying thymic rearrangement abnormalities. Type 1 diabetes patients showed a moderate but significant shortening of TCRB CDR3 length in all four CD4+ subsets. The naive, central memory and regulatory TCRB repertoires appeared to resemble one another more closely among patients than among healthy donors.

All of the isolated RNA was reverse transcribed with the High Capacity cDNA Reverse Transcription Kit, so expressed TCRB transcripts were sequenced. Deep immunoSEQ sequencing was performed on naive, central memory and regulatory T cell samples, with an average of roughly 3.3 million total reads per sample. Sorted cells were lysed in RLT buffer and RNA was extracted with DNase-treated RNeasy Micro or Mini kits, depending on cell number. To prevent cross-contamination, every cell subset was processed on its own, while patient and healthy donor samples were processed together. The immunoSEQ multiplex PCR was used to amplify TCRB sequences from cDNA, generating 87-bp fragments that spanned the CDR3 region. Sequencing of the amplicons was performed on the Illumina HiSeq platform. Per the original workflow: Synthetic template baselines were used to correct PCR bias computationally, reads within Hamming distance 2 were collapsed, and singletons that could not be merged were discarded. Reads were aligned against IMGT so that V, D and J genes, CDR3 length and insertions or deletions at six rearrangement sites could be assigned. Within each subset, clonotype counts were normalized to sorted cell number, after which true diversity and Gini coefficients were computed with the tcR R package. The overlap coefficient, calculated on TCRB nucleotide sequences, was used to measure repertoire sharing. As stored in TCRdb, this immuneACCESS dataset retains in-frame rearrangements with V and J assigned. A fraction of the clones does not appear; measured against another copy, unresolved V genes explain less than half of the discrepancy, and the remainder lacks a known reason. V, J and clone size reflect that table, while D and trimming were determined from the DNA. The sample yields around 250,000 clones; 27% were counted once. Under 4.5% of the sample is held by the ten biggest clonotypes.

As to this clone: There is no known antigen for this receptor. No per-base quality is available; no much larger clone lies one base away.

The specimen sequenced was central memory CD4+ T cells from blood. The receptor comes from a man younger than 40 in good health.

The CDR3 here reads CASSPVGLRESTDTQYF. In nucleotides, the sequence is TGCGCCAGCAGCCCCGTAGGGTTGCGTGAGTCCACAGATACGCAGTATTTT. This sequence uses TRBV5-1 and TRBJ2-3, with the D gene uncertain. The CDR1 and CDR2 encoded by the germline V gene are SGHRS and YFSETQ. V was cut back by 4 bases and J by 2 bases, leaving a gap of 20 bases between them. Including cysteine and phenylalanine, the CDR3 has 17 amino acids. Only the CDR3 DNA stays, 51 bases, in frame from base 1.